The clone carrying this TCR beta chain was detected once. As originally analysed: Cell counts per sample came from amplifying reference gene primers. Assay used: immunoSEQ multiplex PCR; TCRdb lists only in-frame clones, some missing. Clone size and the V and J calls come from that table; the DNA yielded D and trimming. The sample includes roughly 92,000 clones, roughly 86% seen only once; the top ten take approximately 10%. V lost 6 bases and J lost 8, with 16 bases in between. There are 14 residues in the CDR3. From germline, CDR1 is LNHDA and CDR2 SQIVND (reference sequence). This specimen comes from a study of blood T cell repertoires in COVID-19. As for the study in general: Both acute and convalescent COVID-19 samples were obtained from the United States, Italy and Spain. PBMCs, B-cell-depleted T cells, or T cells were the source of the cDNA or gDNA that made up the material.

Sequences were obtained from peripheral blood. The J gene is TRBJ1-4, the V gene TRBV19; weak D call: TRBD1 (5 bases). The source is a man aged 45 to 65 with acute or convalescent COVID-19. The CDR3 sequence is CASRRGQGGEKLFF. The CDR3 nucleotides are TGTGCCAGTAGGCGTGGGCAGGGTGGGGAAAAACTGTTTTTT.